Each of the 8 T cell receptor beta chains below was sequenced from the same sample in a study of blood T cell repertoires in COVID-19. Sequencing was performed with immunoSEQ multiplex PCR; in TCRdb, only in-frame clones are kept and a portion is missing. This table has a few hundred thousand clones, 80% to 90% appearing once. Source material: PBMCs or T cells enriched from blood (not recorded which). These receptors were taken from a man younger than 35 who had recovered from COVID-19.

Only a few counts were recorded for this clone. This chain connects TRBV5-1 to TRBJ1-2; 10 bases line up with TRBD1. This CDR3 is 13 amino acids long. Germline V gives CDR1 SGHRS, CDR2 YFSETQ. The V and J ends lost 7 bases and 8 bases, in that order; junction bases with no gene match: 8. The CDR3 DNA is TGCGCCAGCGCCGGGACAGGGGCGATGGGCTACACCTTC. Residues: CASAGTGAMGYTF.

This clone was detected only once. The J gene is TRBJ2-4, the V gene TRBV24-1; D may be TRBD1 (5 bases). The V gene's germline CDR1 is KGHDR and CDR2 SFDVKD. The germline V and J ends were trimmed by 4 bases and 6 bases, with 15 bases remaining between them. The CDR3 totals 15 residues. The CDR3 spells CATSDPTDLGNIQYF. CDR3 in DNA: TGTGCCACCAGTGACCCGACAGACCTAGGAAACATTCAGTACTTC.

This CDR3 reads CASSLASGGTYEQYF. CDR3 DNA sequence: TGTGCCAGCAGTTTAGCTTCAGGGGGCACTTACGAGCAGTACTTC. This chain links TRBV28 with TRBJ2-7; the match to TRBD1 covers 8 bases. V was clipped by 2 bases and J by 4 bases; unmatched bases: 7. The V gene's germline CDR1 is MDHEN and CDR2 SYDVKM. This CDR3 has 15 amino acids.

This sequence joins TRBV19 and TRBJ2-2, with 9 bases aligning to TRBD1. The J segment lost 4 bases and the V segment lost 3 bases, leaving 6 bases of the junction unmatched. CDR1 and CDR2 (germline): LNHDA, SQIVND (reference sequence). The CDR3 length is 16 residues. CDR3 region: CASSIGTGLITGELFF. In DNA form, the CDR3 reads TGTGCCAGTAGTATTGGGACAGGGCTGATCACCGGGGAGCTGTTTTTT. The complete variable domain, with remaining parts taken from reference TRBV19 and TRBJ2-2, reads DGGITQSPKYLFRKEGQNVTLSCEQNLNHDAMYWYRQDPGQGLRLIYYSQIVNDFQKGDIAEGYSVSREKKESFPLTVTSAQKNPTAFYLCASSIGTGLITGELFFGEGSRLTVL.

The chain couples TRBV9 to TRBJ1-5; tentatively, D is TRBD1 (6 bases). Per the germline V gene, CDR1 is SGDLS and CDR2 is YYNGEE. V was pared by 3 bases and J by 2 bases, with 12 bases between. The CDR3 is 15 residues long. CDR3: CASSADSGGNQPQHF. Written as DNA, the CDR3 is TGTGCCAGCAGCGCGGACTCAGGGGGCAATCAGCCCCAGCATTTT. The whole variable domain, remainder taken from reference TRBV9 and TRBJ1-5, is DSGVTQTPKHLITATGQRVTLRCSPRSGDLSVYWYQQSLDQGLQFLIQYYNGEERAKGNILERFSAQQFPDLHSELNLSSLELGDSALYFCASSADSGGNQPQHFGDGTRLSIL.

The chain joins TRBV18 to TRBJ1-3, with 8 bases that match TRBD1. Germline V gives CDR1 KGHSH, CDR2 LQKENI. Trimming took 5 bases from V and 0 from J; bases not matched to a gene: 6. This CDR3 region has 16 residues. The CDR3 loop reads CASSSNTGGSGNTIYF. The CDR3 region has the DNA TGTGCCAGCTCATCAAACACAGGGGGCTCTGGAAACACCATATATTTT.

The chain has TRBV7-9 and TRBJ2-1, with D possibly matching TRBD2 (6 bases). The ends were cut back, 5 bases at V and 8 bases at J, with 16 bases in the middle. CDR3 length equals 14 residues. CDR1 and CDR2 from the germline V gene are SEHNR and FQNEAQ (reference sequence). CDR3 in DNA: TGTGCCAGCAGCATTACGACTAGTTTCGATGAGCAGTTCTTC. This translates into CASSITTSFDEQFF.

V gene TRBV6-5 combines with J gene TRBJ2-5, with 13 bases identical to TRBD2. The J segment lost 5 bases and the V segment lost 8 bases, leaving 8 bases of the junction unmatched. Germline CDR1 MNHEY, CDR2 SVGAGI. The CDR3 runs 15 residues. The CDR3 DNA is TGTGCCAGCCGGCGGACTAGCGGGGGTACGGAGACCCAGTACTTC. Its protein product is CASRRTSGGTETQYF.